This T cell receptor beta chain was obtained from a study of Tregs in tolerant kidney transplant recipients. The assay was immunoSEQ multiplex PCR, and TCRdb's table has in-frame clones only and misses some. Among fewer than 70,000 clones listed, around four fifths were seen once. Whole-study results and caveats: Biological reproducibility was not directly addressed in this study. Validation in larger populations is needed because few patients were studied. The most relevant donor-specific Treg TCRbeta repertoire apparently came from expansion with activated donor B cells.

The CDR3 totals 15 residues. Germline values: CDR1 MNHNY, CDR2 SVGAGI (reference sequence). V was shortened by 4 bases and J by 0 bases, with 10 bases between the two germline ends. Unstimulated Tregs (CD4+CD25+CD127-) and CD4+CD25- non-Tregs were sorted from PBMCs. On this clone itself: Its antigen is not identified.

V usage is TRBV6-6 and J usage is TRBJ1-3; no clear D. The sequencing input was CD4+ T cells from blood. The clonotype was recovered from a human donor in good health. CDR3 sequence (DNA): TGTGCCAGCAGTTCTAGGCCCCACTCTGGAAACACCATATATTTT. Translated: CASSSRPHSGNTIYF.